This TCR beta chain was sequenced for a study of TIL therapy for anti-PD-1-resistant metastatic lung cancer. The immunoSEQ assay was v3. Using immunoSEQ multiplex PCR, the repertoire was profiled, and TCRdb retains in-frame clones only, with some absent. The repertoire consists of about 32,000 clones, with roughly 69% occurring once and the leading ten covering 2.5% to 3%. This clone was recorded once. The antigen remains unidentified. Specified time point: pre-treatment sample, taken before nivolumab and TIL therapy. Trimming shortened V by 7 bases and J by 3 bases, and 16 bases separated the two germline ends. The CDR3 has 14 amino acids. Study-wide results and caveats: Patients were highly selected, enriched for treatment-naive, never-smoker and oncogene-addicted cases.

Here the sequenced sample was blood, taken at baseline. The chain combines TRBV23-1 with TRBJ2-7; weak D call: TRBD1 (5 bases). TRBV23-1 falls under the ORF class, with uncertain function. This receptor was obtained from a woman between 30 and 85 years old with non-small cell lung cancer. This chain's CDR3 is CASTTVARDYEQYF. In nucleotides, the CDR3 is TGCGCCAGCACCACGGTGGCCAGGGACTACGAGCAGTACTTC.